This is a list of T cell receptor beta chains from one sample in a study of T cell responses to AZD1222 COVID-19 vaccine. Assay: immunoSEQ multiplex PCR; the TCRdb copy retains only in-frame clones and omits some. This table holds around 66,000 clones, approximately 79% found once. The source was peripheral blood, collected on day 0 of MenACWY control vaccination. These receptors all come from an adult in good health. Both conserved end residues are part of each CDR3. The order of the fields is D gene, V gene, clone size, J gene, CDR3 DNA, CDR3 protein. D genes are given only for firm matches. Rows may omit the clone size; those that give it use once, few, many or a size class.

d_call: .; v_call: TRBV5-1; clone_size: .; j_call: TRBJ1-1; cdr3_nt: TGCGCCAGCAGCCCGGGGGTAGGAAGACCTGAAGCTTTCTTT; cdr3_aa: CASSPGVGRPEAFF
d_call: .; v_call: TRBV18; clone_size: .; j_call: TRBJ1-4; cdr3_nt: TGTGCCAGCTCACCACTCGGGGGCTCGAAAGAAAAACTGTTTTTT; cdr3_aa: CASSPLGGSKEKLFF
d_call: TRBD1; v_call: TRBV4-2; clone_size: once; j_call: TRBJ1-1; cdr3_nt: TGTGCCAGCAGCCGCGAACCCCGGACAGGGGGCAACACTGAAGCTTTCTTT; cdr3_aa: CASSREPRTGGNTEAFF
d_call: TRBD1; v_call: TRBV13; clone_size: .; j_call: TRBJ1-1; cdr3_nt: TGTGCCAGCAGCCAACAGGGGACAGGGGGCACTGAAGCTTTCTTT; cdr3_aa: CASSQQGTGGTEAFF
d_call: TRBD1; v_call: TRBV30; clone_size: .; j_call: TRBJ2-5; cdr3_nt: TGTGCCTGGAGTGTAGGAGGAAGGACAGGGGAAGAGACCCAGTACTTC; cdr3_aa: CAWSVGGRTGEETQYF
d_call: .; v_call: TRBV7-9; clone_size: .; j_call: TRBJ2-2; cdr3_nt: TGTGCCAGCAGCAGAGACGACAGGCTTTTCACCGGGGAGCTGTTTTTT; cdr3_aa: CASSRDDRLFTGELFF
d_call: TRBD1; v_call: TRBV27; clone_size: .; j_call: TRBJ2-7; cdr3_nt: TGTGCCAGCAGCTCCGGGACAGAGCTCTACGAGCAGTACTTC; cdr3_aa: CASSSGTELYEQYF
d_call: .; v_call: TRBV2; clone_size: .; j_call: TRBJ2-3; cdr3_nt: TGTGCCAGCTCCCCGGGACCCACTGGACGAAGCACAGATACGCAGTATTTT; cdr3_aa: CASSPGPTGRSTDTQYF
d_call: .; v_call: TRBV7-8; clone_size: once; j_call: TRBJ2-2; cdr3_nt: TGTGCCAGCAGCGTTACCAGGCCCGGGATGGGAGCCGGGGAGCTGTTTTTT; cdr3_aa: CASSVTRPGMGAGELFF
d_call: .; v_call: TRBV5-1; clone_size: .; j_call: TRBJ1-4; cdr3_nt: TGCGCCAGCAGCTTGGGTCAGGTCCCGGGGGCGCTGGCTAATGAAAAACTGTTTTTT; cdr3_aa: CASSLGQVPGALANEKLFF
d_call: .; v_call: TRBV18; clone_size: .; j_call: TRBJ2-1; cdr3_nt: TGTGCCAGCTCACTACAGGGCCCAATGGGGCAGTTCTTC; cdr3_aa: CASSLQGPMGQFF
d_call: TRBD1; v_call: TRBV5-1; clone_size: few; j_call: TRBJ1-3; cdr3_nt: TGCGCCAGCAGCTCTCAGGGGGCCAGTCCTGGAAACACCATATATTTT; cdr3_aa: CASSSQGASPGNTIYF
d_call: .; v_call: TRBV30; clone_size: .; j_call: TRBJ1-1; cdr3_nt: TGTGCCTGGAGTGTACAAGGCCCTGAAGCTTTCTTT; cdr3_aa: CAWSVQGPEAFF
d_call: .; v_call: TRBV11-2; clone_size: .; j_call: TRBJ2-1; cdr3_nt: TGTGCCAGCAGCTTAGGACCAGGAGGGAATGAGCAGTTCTTC; cdr3_aa: CASSLGPGGNEQFF
d_call: .; v_call: TRBV3-1/TRBV3-2; clone_size: .; j_call: TRBJ2-6; cdr3_nt: TGTGCCAGCAGCCTAAAACGAGGAGGGCAGTCTGGGGCCAACGTCCTGACTTTC; cdr3_aa: CASSLKRGGQSGANVLTF
d_call: .; v_call: TRBV28; clone_size: few; j_call: TRBJ2-5; cdr3_nt: TGTGCCAGCAGTTTGGCGTCACAGGGAACGGAGACCCAGTACTTC; cdr3_aa: CASSLASQGTETQYF
d_call: .; v_call: TRBV7-2; clone_size: .; j_call: TRBJ1-4; cdr3_nt: TGTGCCAGCAGCTCGCTAGGGGTGGCTAATGAAAAACTGTTTTTT; cdr3_aa: CASSSLGVANEKLFF
d_call: .; v_call: TRBV7-3; clone_size: .; j_call: TRBJ2-1; cdr3_nt: TGTGCCAGCAGCTCGGGACCTGTGGCCAATGAGCAGTTCTTC; cdr3_aa: CASSSGPVANEQFF
d_call: .; v_call: TRBV2; clone_size: .; j_call: TRBJ1-2; cdr3_nt: TGTGCCACGGGACAAACCCAACCTGGTGGCTACACCTTC; cdr3_aa: CATGQTQPGGYTF
d_call: .; v_call: TRBV4-2; clone_size: .; j_call: TRBJ2-5; cdr3_nt: TGTGCCAGCAGCCAAGATTGGGAGCCGGGGCAAGAGACCCAGTACTTC; cdr3_aa: CASSQDWEPGQETQYF
d_call: TRBD1; v_call: TRBV6-1; clone_size: .; j_call: TRBJ1-3; cdr3_nt: TGTGCCAGCAGTGAAAACCCAGGACAGGGGGTCCGAAACACCATATATTTT; cdr3_aa: CASSENPGQGVRNTIYF
d_call: .; v_call: TRBV5-1; clone_size: few; j_call: TRBJ2-7; cdr3_nt: TGCGCCAGCAGCTTGGCCCAGGACGGGCAGGTGGAGCAGTACTTC; cdr3_aa: CASSLAQDGQVEQYF
d_call: .; v_call: TRBV3-1/TRBV3-2; clone_size: .; j_call: TRBJ2-7; cdr3_nt: TGTGCCAGCAGCCAAGCAGGAGAATTGGGCGAGCAGTACTTC; cdr3_aa: CASSQAGELGEQYF
d_call: .; v_call: TRBV19; clone_size: .; j_call: TRBJ2-2; cdr3_nt: TGTGCCAGTAGTATAGGGACCGGGGAGCTGTTTTTT; cdr3_aa: CASSIGTGELFF
d_call: .; v_call: TRBV6-2/TRBV6-3; clone_size: .; j_call: TRBJ1-2; cdr3_nt: TGTGCCAGCAGCTGGCCCCAAAAAGGCTACACCTTC; cdr3_aa: CASSWPQKGYTF
d_call: TRBD1; v_call: TRBV5-1; clone_size: .; j_call: TRBJ2-5; cdr3_nt: TGCGCCAGCAGCCCAGGGGACAGGGGAAATGGGAACGGACAGACCCAGTACTTC; cdr3_aa: CASSPGDRGNGNGQTQYF
d_call: TRBD2; v_call: TRBV6-6; clone_size: .; j_call: TRBJ2-5; cdr3_nt: TGTGCCAGCAGTCCGGGGGGGCCGACGACCCAGTACTTC; cdr3_aa: CASSPGGPTTQYF
d_call: .; v_call: TRBV19; clone_size: .; j_call: TRBJ1-1; cdr3_nt: TGTGCCAGTACCCAAAGGGGTTTCGCTGAAGCTTTCTTT; cdr3_aa: CASTQRGFAEAFF
d_call: .; v_call: TRBV29-1; clone_size: .; j_call: TRBJ1-3; cdr3_nt: TGCAGCGTTATGGGTCATGGGACCGATGGAAACACCATATATTTT; cdr3_aa: CSVMGHGTDGNTIYF
d_call: TRBD2; v_call: TRBV7-9; clone_size: .; j_call: TRBJ2-5; cdr3_nt: TGTGCCAGCAGCTTAGCGAAAGATAGCGGGAGGCGCTACGTGGAGACCCAGTACTTC; cdr3_aa: CASSLAKDSGRRYVETQYF
d_call: TRBD1; v_call: TRBV19; clone_size: .; j_call: TRBJ2-1; cdr3_nt: TGTGCCAGTAGTTCGACAGGGAAATACAATGAGCAGTTCTTC; cdr3_aa: CASSSTGKYNEQFF
d_call: .; v_call: TRBV7-8; clone_size: once; j_call: TRBJ1-4; cdr3_nt: TGTGCCAGCAGCTTCGGGGGCTGGGGTGAAAAACTGTTTTTT; cdr3_aa: CASSFGGWGEKLFF
d_call: .; v_call: TRBV5-1; clone_size: .; j_call: TRBJ1-1; cdr3_nt: TGCGCCAGCAGCTTGGCCGACGGCCCGCAAGCTTTCTTT; cdr3_aa: CASSLADGPQAFF
d_call: .; v_call: TRBV18; clone_size: .; j_call: TRBJ1-1; cdr3_nt: TGTGCCAGCTCACCACAGGGGCTGGGTGAAGCTTTCTTT; cdr3_aa: CASSPQGLGEAFF
d_call: TRBD1; v_call: TRBV4-1; clone_size: .; j_call: TRBJ1-5; cdr3_nt: TGCGCCAGCAGCCAAGCGGAGACAGGGGGTAAACAGCCCCAGCATTTT; cdr3_aa: CASSQAETGGKQPQHF
d_call: .; v_call: TRBV29-1; clone_size: .; j_call: TRBJ1-6; cdr3_nt: TGCAGCGTTTCGGGGGGGGCTCCTAATTCACCCCTCCACTTT; cdr3_aa: CSVSGGAPNSPLHF
d_call: .; v_call: TRBV5-1; clone_size: .; j_call: TRBJ2-3; cdr3_nt: TGCGCCAGCAGCTCCGATGGGGGCATCACTAGCACAGATACGCAGTATTTT; cdr3_aa: CASSSDGGITSTDTQYF
d_call: .; v_call: TRBV30; clone_size: .; j_call: TRBJ1-5; cdr3_nt: TGTGCCTGGAGTGTAACCCCAAAAGGGCCCCAGCATTTT; cdr3_aa: CAWSVTPKGPQHF
d_call: TRBD1; v_call: TRBV30; clone_size: .; j_call: TRBJ1-2; cdr3_nt: TGTGCCTGGGACGGACAGGGGGCTCGTAACTATGGCTACACCTTC; cdr3_aa: CAWDGQGARNYGYTF
d_call: .; v_call: TRBV15; clone_size: .; j_call: TRBJ2-5; cdr3_nt: TGTGCCACCAGCCCACGCAGGGGAGAGACCCAGTACTTC; cdr3_aa: CATSPRRGETQYF